This TCR beta chain came from a study of immune characterization of retroperitoneal liposarcoma. The CDR3 is 16 amino acids. Germline lookup yields CDR1 SGHVS and CDR2 FQNEAQ. The junction had 7 bases not matched to a gene; V was cut back by 5 bases and J by 0 bases. TCRdb re-called the PCR reads through MiXCR, storing one row per CDR3 protein. The data contain 8,000 to 11,000 distinct CDR3 sequences, 25% to 35% of them singletons. This TCR was recovered from a female donor with retroperitoneal liposarcoma. V and J are TRBV7-8 and TRBJ1-3, with 7 nucleotides matching TRBD1. Specimen: tumor tissue. CDR3 DNA: TGTGCCAGCAGCAGAGGGACAGTAGGCTCTGGAAACACCATATATTTT. Translated, it gives CASSRGTVGSGNTIYF.